This T cell receptor beta chain was retrieved from a study of control samples from healthy donors and cancer patients. Data came from immunoSEQ multiplex PCR; TCRdb stores just in-frame clones and leaves some out. The top ten hold roughly 12% of the sample, which has 130,000 to 150,000 clones, more than 90% seen once. Per germline, CDR1 LNHNV and CDR2 YYDKDF (reference sequence). This CDR3 is 15 amino acids long. Trimming took 0 bases from V and 7 from J, leaving 15 bases between them. The rearrangement links TRBV15 to TRBJ2-5, with D possibly TRBD2 on 5 matching bases. The clonotype comes from a man aged 25-40 years in good health. Sequencing was done on a sample of blood. For the CDR3, the DNA is TGTGCCACCAGCAGAGAAAGACGAGGGAGTGGGACCCAGTACTTC. It codes for CATSRERRGSGTQYF.